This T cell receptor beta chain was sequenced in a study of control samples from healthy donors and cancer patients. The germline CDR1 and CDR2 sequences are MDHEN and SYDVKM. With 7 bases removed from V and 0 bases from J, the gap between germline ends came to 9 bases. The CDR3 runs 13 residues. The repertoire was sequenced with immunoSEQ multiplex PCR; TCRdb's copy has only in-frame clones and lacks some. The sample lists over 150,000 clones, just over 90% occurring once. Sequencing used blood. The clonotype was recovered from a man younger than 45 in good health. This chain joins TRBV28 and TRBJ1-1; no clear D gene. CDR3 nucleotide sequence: TGTGCCAGCAAGACCCTCATGAACACTGAAGCTTTCTTT. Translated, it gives CASKTLMNTEAFF.